This TCR beta chain was captured in a study of neoadjuvant anti-PD-1 for oral cavity cancer. Study summary: Nivolumab at 3 mg/kg was mostly given biweekly, three to four doses, pre-surgery.

Between the trimmed V and J ends, which lost 5 bases and 3 bases, there was a span of 14 bases. The germline V gene has CDR1 MNHEY and CDR2 SVGAGI. CDR3 length: 14 residues. Six replicates per PBMC sample, mostly from approximately 0.45 ug of genomic DNA. The data were produced by immunoSEQ multiplex PCR, yet TCRdb's version contains in-frame clones alone and is incomplete. The data contain tens of thousands of clones, roughly 84% of them singletons. These newly diagnosed stage II-IVA oral cavity squamous cell carcinoma patients had no prior systemic or radiation treatment. The V call is TRBV6-5, the J call TRBJ2-7, with D unclear. The sequencing used PBMCs, collected before nivolumab (anti-PD-1) treatment. The sequence was collected from a person aged 35-79 years with oral cavity squamous cell carcinoma. CDR3 loop: CASSDPRALYEQYF. Written as DNA, the CDR3 is TGTGCCAGCAGTGACCCCCGGGCCCTCTACGAGCAGTACTTC.